This T cell receptor (beta chain) came from a study of long-term antiretroviral therapy in people with HIV. The study, taken as a whole, reports: Whereas controls had wider CDR3 length ranges, HIV repertoires had narrower ones.

The germline gives CDR1 SEHNR, CDR2 FQNEAQ (reference sequence). Deletions cut 5 bases from V and 0 bases from J, with 13 bases between. This CDR3 has 16 residues. There were no participants with HIV treated outside the United States. Worth noting for this clone: Its antigen is not known.

immunoSEQ v3.0 was run at survey level. Repertoires were generated with immunoSEQ multiplex PCR, while TCRdb's copy carries only in-frame clones and drops some. The sample yields 15,000 to 20,000 clones, roughly 80% seen once. The source of this sequence is a woman aged 45 to 65 with HIV. The material was unsorted PBMCs, obtained approximately 2.5 years before starting antiretroviral therapy. The chain has TRBV7-9 and TRBJ1-4; possibly TRBD1 for D (5 bases). The CDR3 here is CASSPTRQTTNEKLFF. The CDR3 coding sequence is TGTGCCAGCAGCCCCACAAGACAGACAACTAATGAAAAACTGTTTTTT.